This T cell receptor (beta chain) was obtained from a study of CD8+ T cells in alopecia areata. The germline V gene encodes CDR1 SEHNR and CDR2 FQNEAQ (reference sequence). The CDR3 is made up of 13 amino acids. V lost 7 bases, J lost 11 bases, and 20 bases lay in between. As the sequencing template, cDNA was produced by extracting RNA and reverse transcribing it. TCRdb's table, derived via immunoSEQ multiplex PCR, lists solely in-frame clones and lacks some. The repertoire includes roughly 280,000 clones, 60% of them detected once, and around 0.92% sits in the top ten. Treatment defined: oral pan-JAK inhibitor, 5-10 mg twice daily.

The rearrangement links TRBV7-9 to TRBJ1-1; D remains unclear. Sequencing was performed on CD4+ T cells sorted from blood, taken at approximately week 52, from a patient treated with tofacitinib. The TCR was taken from a human donor with alopecia areata. For the CDR3, the DNA is TGTGCCAGCATCGGATCCGGACCACACGGCGCTTTCTTT. This codes for CASIGSGPHGAFF.